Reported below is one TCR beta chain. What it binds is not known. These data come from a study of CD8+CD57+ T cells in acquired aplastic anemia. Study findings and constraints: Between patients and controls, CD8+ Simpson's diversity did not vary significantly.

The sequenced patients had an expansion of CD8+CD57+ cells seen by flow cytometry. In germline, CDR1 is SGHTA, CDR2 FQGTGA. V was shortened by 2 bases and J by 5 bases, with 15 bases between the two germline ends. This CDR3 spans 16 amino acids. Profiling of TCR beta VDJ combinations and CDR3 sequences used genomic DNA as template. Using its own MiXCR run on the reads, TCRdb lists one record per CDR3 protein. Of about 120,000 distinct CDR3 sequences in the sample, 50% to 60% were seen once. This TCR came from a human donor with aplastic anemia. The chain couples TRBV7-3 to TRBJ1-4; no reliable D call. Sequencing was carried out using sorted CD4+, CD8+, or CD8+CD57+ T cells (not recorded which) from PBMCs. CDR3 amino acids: CASSLVSWGVNEKLFF. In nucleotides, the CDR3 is TGTGCCAGCAGCTTAGTCAGCTGGGGAGTCAATGAAAAACTGTTTTTT.